Listed below are T cell receptor beta chains from one sample, sequenced in a study of lymphopenia after photon versus proton radiotherapy. Here immunoSEQ multiplex PCR was the method, and the copy in TCRdb shows in-frame clones only, minus some. Here the sample spans tens of thousands of clones, approximately 82% being singletons. The input for sequencing was peripheral blood, taken from a patient treated with photon-based radiotherapy. These receptors came from a man between 45 and 60 years old with gastric cancer. The CDR3 runs from the conserved cysteine through the conserved F or W. D genes are given only for firm matches. Size values are once, few and many counts, or a class for expanded clones, and some rows have none.

j_gene | d_gene | v_gene | abundance | CDR3nt | CDR3aa
TRBJ1-2 | TRBD1 | TRBV6-5 | - | TGTGCCAGCAGCCTCACCGGACAGGACTATGGCTACACCTTC | CASSLTGQDYGYTF
TRBJ2-7 | TRBD2 | TRBV6-5 | - | TGTGCCAGCAGGACGACTAGCGGGAGCAAAGAGCAGTACTTC | CASRTTSGSKEQYF
TRBJ2-1 | TRBD2 | TRBV7-9 | - | TGTGCCAGCAGCTTGGGGACTAGCGGGAGACCTAACTACAATGAGCAGTTCTTC | CASSLGTSGRPNYNEQFF
TRBJ2-7 | TRBD2 | TRBV9 | - | TGTGCCAGCAGCGTAGGTGGTAGCGGGAGTTACGAGCAGTACTTC | CASSVGGSGSYEQYF
TRBJ1-5 | - | TRBV27 | - | TGTGCCAGCAGTTTGGGAGGGGTCAATCAGCCCCAGCATTTT | CASSLGGVNQPQHF
TRBJ2-2 | - | TRBV6-6 | - | TGTGCCAGCAGCCCCCGGGAGACCGGGGAGCTGTTTTTT | CASSPRETGELFF
TRBJ2-6 | - | TRBV5-1 | once | TGCGCCAGCAGTACGTCAGCGGGGGCCAACGTCCTGACTTTC | CASSTSAGANVLTF
TRBJ1-1 | TRBD1 | TRBV5-6 | once | TGTGCCAGCAGCCCGGGGACAGGGCTAGGAAACACTGAAGCTTTCTTT | CASSPGTGLGNTEAFF
TRBJ1-5 | TRBD1 | TRBV27 | - | TGTGCCAGCAGTTTCGGGCAGGGGGCAAATCAGCCCCAGCATTTT | CASSFGQGANQPQHF
TRBJ2-7 | - | TRBV30 | - | TGTGCCTGGAGTGGGACAGACGAGCAGTACTTC | CAWSGTDEQYF
TRBJ2-7 | TRBD1 | TRBV28 | - | TGTGCCAGCAGTCCTCCGGGACAGGTACCCTCCTACGAGCAGTACTTC | CASSPPGQVPSYEQYF
TRBJ2-1 | - | TRBV6-5 | once | TGTGCCAGCAGTTCCGGGACTCCTTCCTACAATGAGCAGTTCTTC | CASSSGTPSYNEQFF
TRBJ1-2 | - | TRBV6-5 | - | TGTGCCAGCAGTTACGGGGAGTATGGCTACACCTTC | CASSYGEYGYTF
TRBJ1-2 | - | TRBV5-6 | few | TGTGCCAGCAGCTTCGAGGGGATGTGGGGCTACACCTTC | CASSFEGMWGYTF
TRBJ2-7 | TRBD2 | TRBV7-3 | - | TGTGCCAGCAGCCTCGGACTAGACTACGAGCAGTACTTC | CASSLGLDYEQYF
TRBJ1-5 | TRBD1 | TRBV19 | - | TGTGCCAGTAGTATAGGGAACAGGGGGAATGAACCCCAGCATTTT | CASSIGNRGNEPQHF
TRBJ2-7 | - | TRBV28 | - | TGTGCCAGCAGTTCGGGAAGTGCCTACGAGCAGTACTTC | CASSSGSAYEQYF
TRBJ2-7 | - | TRBV19 | - | TGTGCCAGTAGTCCGGCCCCGTCGAGGGGGGACCACGAGCAGTACTTC | CASSPAPSRGDHEQYF
TRBJ2-2 | - | TRBV28 | - | TGTGCCAGTTTAGTACGTAACACCGGGGAGCTGTTTTTT | CASLVRNTGELFF
TRBJ1-2 | TRBD1 | TRBV5-8 | - | TGTGCCAGCAGCTTCTACAGGGGCCCTGGGAAGGAAGGGGGCTACACCTTC | CASSFYRGPGKEGGYTF
TRBJ2-7 | TRBD1 | TRBV18 | - | TGTGCCAGCTCCCAGGGACAGGCCTACGAGCAGTACTTC | CASSQGQAYEQYF
TRBJ2-3 | - | TRBV30 | once | TGTGCCTGGAGCGACTACCAAGGGGGTGGGGGCACAGATACGCAGTATTTT | CAWSDYQGGGGTDTQYF
TRBJ1-6 | TRBD1 | TRBV5-1 | - | TGCGCCAGCAGCGAGGGGACAGGGGATTCACCCCTCCACTTT | CASSEGTGDSPLHF
TRBJ2-7 | - | TRBV28 | - | TGTGCCAGCAGGTTAGGACGGTCCTACGAGCAGTACTTC | CASRLGRSYEQYF
TRBJ2-5 | - | TRBV2 | - | TGTGCCAGCAGGGGCGAAAGGCCAAGCCAGTACTTC | CASRGERPSQYF
TRBJ2-1 | TRBD1 | TRBV6-6 | - | TGTGCCAGCAGTTACTCGGGACAGGCGAAAGAGCAGTTCTTC | CASSYSGQAKEQFF
TRBJ2-3 | - | TRBV15 | - | TGTGCCACCAGCAAGTCGTATAGCACAGATACGCAGTATTTT | CATSKSYSTDTQYF
TRBJ2-1 | TRBD2 | TRBV7-8 | - | TGTGCCAGCAGAACTCGGACTAGCGGGAGGACTTCCTACAATGAGCAGTTCTTC | CASRTRTSGRTSYNEQFF
TRBJ2-1 | TRBD2 | TRBV6-4 | - | TGTGCCAGCAGTGAACAGACTAGCGAGACCAATGAGCAGTTCTTC | CASSEQTSETNEQFF
TRBJ2-7 | - | TRBV2 | - | TGTGCCATACAAGACACGGGATTATGCGAGCAGTACTTC | CAIQDTGLCEQYF
TRBJ2-5 | - | TRBV6-1 | - | TGTGCCAGCAGTATCGCAGGGTTAGGGGAGACCCAGTACTTC | CASSIAGLGETQYF
TRBJ1-1 | - | TRBV28 | - | TGTGCCAGCATGTGGGCAGGAGGGAACACTGAAGCTTTCTTT | CASMWAGGNTEAFF
TRBJ1-1 | - | TRBV7-2 | - | TGTGCCAGCAGCTTCCAGTCTAAGATGAACACTGAAGCTTTCTTT | CASSFQSKMNTEAFF
TRBJ2-3 | - | TRBV18 | - | TGTGCCAGCTCCCCACCGGTATCGACTGGTGATACGCAGTATTTT | CASSPPVSTGDTQYF
TRBJ2-2 | - | TRBV29-1 | - | TGCAGCGTTGAAGATTCAGGGTACACCGGGGAGCTGTTTTTT | CSVEDSGYTGELFF
TRBJ2-5 | TRBD2 | TRBV4-1 | - | TGCGCCAGCAGCCAAGATTGGTCGGGAGGGGCGGACCAGTACTTC | CASSQDWSGGADQYF
TRBJ2-2 | TRBD2 | TRBV5-1 | - | TGCGCCAGCAGCTTGGTAGGCGGGAGGGCCCACGGGGAGCTGTTTTTT | CASSLVGGRAHGELFF
TRBJ1-2 | - | TRBV27 | - | TGTGCCAGCAGTCCGTCGACAGGAGGCTACACCTTC | CASSPSTGGYTF
TRBJ2-3 | TRBD2 | TRBV9 | - | TGTGCCAGCAGCGCAAGGACTAGCGGGAGTGGGACAGATACGCAGTATTTT | CASSARTSGSGTDTQYF
TRBJ2-1 | TRBD1 | TRBV11-2 | - | TGTGCCAGCAGCTTTAAAGGGACAGGGACGAACAATGAGCAGTTCTTC | CASSFKGTGTNNEQFF
TRBJ2-5 | - | TRBV7-2 | - | TGTGCCAGCAGCTTAGTTTGGGAGACCCAGTACTTC | CASSLVWETQYF
TRBJ2-7 | TRBD1 | TRBV4-2 | - | TGTGCCAGCAGCCAAGATGGTACAGGGGGCGAAGAGCAGTACTTC | CASSQDGTGGEEQYF
TRBJ2-2 | TRBD2 | TRBV7-2 | - | TGTGCCAGCAGCTTACTGGGTAGCGGGCTTACGAACACCGGGGAGCTGTTTTTT | CASSLLGSGLTNTGELFF
TRBJ2-7 | TRBD2 | TRBV5-1 | - | TGCGCCAGCAGCGTCTCCCCGTCGGCGGGAGGCCTCTCCTACGAGCAGTACTTC | CASSVSPSAGGLSYEQYF
TRBJ2-7 | - | TRBV7-3 | - | TGTGCCAGCAGCTCCTCTACAGGGTCCGGCGAGCAGTACTTC | CASSSSTGSGEQYF
TRBJ1-3 | TRBD1 | TRBV18 | - | TGTGCCAGCTCACCGCCGACAGGGCTTGGAAACACCATATATTTT | CASSPPTGLGNTIYF
TRBJ2-2 | - | TRBV5-5 | - | TGTGCCAGCAGCTTGGGAAGCGCCACGAACACCGGGGAGCTGTTTTTT | CASSLGSATNTGELFF
TRBJ1-1 | - | TRBV9 | - | TGTGCCAGCAGCAGAGATGGGGGGGCTTTCTTT | CASSRDGGAFF
TRBJ1-5 | - | TRBV19 | - | TGTGCCAGTAGCCCGGACAGTAGGGGCAATCAGCCCCAGCATTTT | CASSPDSRGNQPQHF
TRBJ1-5 | - | TRBV6-5 | - | TGTGACGTACAAGGTTGGGTTAGCAATCAGCCCCAGCATTTT | CDVQGWVSNQPQHF
TRBJ2-7 | - | TRBV9 | - | TGTGCCAGCAGCCCCCAGCCGTTGGCGCACTACGAGCAGTACTTC | CASSPQPLAHYEQYF
TRBJ1-1 | - | TRBV30 | - | TGTGCCTGGAATCCCCAGAGGGGCACTGAAGCTTTCTTT | CAWNPQRGTEAFF
TRBJ2-1 | TRBD1 | TRBV2 | - | TGTGCCAGCAGTGAAAGTACAGGGGTGTTCTTC | CASSESTGVFF
TRBJ2-3 | - | TRBV11-2 | - | TGTGCCAGCAGCTTAGGAACAGCTGTAGATACGCAGTATTTT | CASSLGTAVDTQYF
TRBJ1-1 | - | TRBV14 | - | TGTGCCAGCAGCCAAGTTGTGAGGACTAGTCGTCAGGGATCGGCCACTGAAGCTTTCTTT | CASSQVVRTSRQGSATEAFF